The text below deals with one TCR beta chain. Its matching antigen is unknown. Everyone who donated was a healthy bone marrow donor. The entry originates in a study of cytomegalovirus exposure and HLA in healthy donors. Whole-study results and caveats: Sequencing depth roughly uniform across donors was assumed in presence/absence analyses.

The PCR had 60 Vbeta and 13 Jbeta primers. Clones were read by immunoSEQ multiplex PCR, and TCRdb kept only the in-frame ones, dropping some. The sample lists 180,000 or so clones, around 80% seen once, with 1.5% to 2% in the top ten. The sequence derives from a woman in her twenties or thirties in good health and CMV-seronegative. Sequencing was carried out using PBMCs.

The CDR3 reads CASLSTGTGDTQYF. CDR3 DNA: TGTGCCAGCCTGTCTACAGGGACCGGAGATACGCAGTATTTT. The chain combines TRBV6-1 with TRBJ2-3; a weak D match, TRBD1 (6 bases). V was cut by 8 bases and J by 5 bases, with 17 bases left in between. The length of the CDR3 is 14 residues. Germline CDR1 and CDR2: MNHNS and SASEGT.